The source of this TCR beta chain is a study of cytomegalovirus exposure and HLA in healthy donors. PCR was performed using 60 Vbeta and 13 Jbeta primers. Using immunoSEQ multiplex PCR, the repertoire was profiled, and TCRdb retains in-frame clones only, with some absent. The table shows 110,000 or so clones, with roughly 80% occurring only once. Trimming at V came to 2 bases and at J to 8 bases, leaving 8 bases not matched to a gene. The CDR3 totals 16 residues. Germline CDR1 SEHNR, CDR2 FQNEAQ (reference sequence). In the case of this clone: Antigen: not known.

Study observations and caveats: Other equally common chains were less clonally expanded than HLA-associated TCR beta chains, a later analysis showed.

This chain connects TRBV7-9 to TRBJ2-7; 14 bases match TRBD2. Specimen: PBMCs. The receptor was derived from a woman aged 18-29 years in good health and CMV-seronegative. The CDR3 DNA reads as TGTGCCAGCAGCTTACCTCCGGGACTAGCGGGAGCAAAGCAGTACTTC. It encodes CASSLPPGLAGAKQYF.